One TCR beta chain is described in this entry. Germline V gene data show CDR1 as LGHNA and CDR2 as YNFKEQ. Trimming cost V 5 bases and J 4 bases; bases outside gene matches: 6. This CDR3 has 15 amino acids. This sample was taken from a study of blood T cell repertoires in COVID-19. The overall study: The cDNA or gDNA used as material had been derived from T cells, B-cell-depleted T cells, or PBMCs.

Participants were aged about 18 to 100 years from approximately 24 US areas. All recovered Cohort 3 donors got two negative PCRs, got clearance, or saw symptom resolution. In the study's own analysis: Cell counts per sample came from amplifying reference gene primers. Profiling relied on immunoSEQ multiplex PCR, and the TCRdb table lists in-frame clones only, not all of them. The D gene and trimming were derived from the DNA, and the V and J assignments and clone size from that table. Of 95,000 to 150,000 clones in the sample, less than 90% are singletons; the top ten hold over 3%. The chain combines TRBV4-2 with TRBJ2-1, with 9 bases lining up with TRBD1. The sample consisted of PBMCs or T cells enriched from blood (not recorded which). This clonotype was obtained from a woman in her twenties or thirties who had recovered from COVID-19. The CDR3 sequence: CASSVRDRVYNEQFF. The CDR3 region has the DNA TGTGCCAGCAGCGTCCGGGACAGGGTTTACAATGAGCAGTTCTTC.